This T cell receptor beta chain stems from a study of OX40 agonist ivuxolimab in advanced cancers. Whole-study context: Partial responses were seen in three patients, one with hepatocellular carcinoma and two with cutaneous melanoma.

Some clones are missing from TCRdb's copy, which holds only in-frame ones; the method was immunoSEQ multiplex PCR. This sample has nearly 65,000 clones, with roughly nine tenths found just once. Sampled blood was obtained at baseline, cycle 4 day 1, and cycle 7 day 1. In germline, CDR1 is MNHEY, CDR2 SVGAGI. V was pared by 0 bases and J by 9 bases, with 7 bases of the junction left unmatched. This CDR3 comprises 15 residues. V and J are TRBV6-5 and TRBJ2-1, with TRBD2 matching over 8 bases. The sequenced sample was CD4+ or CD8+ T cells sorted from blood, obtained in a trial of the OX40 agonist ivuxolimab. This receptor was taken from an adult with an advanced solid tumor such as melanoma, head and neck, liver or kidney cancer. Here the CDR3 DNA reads TGTGCCAGCAGTTACTCGCGGGGGGCTTTTAGTGAGCAGTTCTTC. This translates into CASSYSRGAFSEQFF.